These 18 T cell receptor beta chains were all obtained from the same sample, sequenced in a study of blood T cell repertoires in COVID-19. Assay used: immunoSEQ multiplex PCR; TCRdb lists only in-frame clones, some missing. The sample records 120,000 or so clones, 78% being singletons. Sequences were obtained from peripheral blood. Every receptor here comes from a man aged 70 or older with acute or convalescent COVID-19.

The rearrangement uses TRBV5-6 and TRBJ2-7; 7 bases align to TRBD1. This CDR3 is built from 15 residues. Germline V lookup: CDR1 SGHDT, CDR2 YYEEEE. The J segment lost 4 bases and the V segment lost 3 bases, leaving 10 bases of the junction unmatched. CDR3 nucleotide sequence: TGTGCCAGCAGCTCGGCCGGCAGGGGGTATTACGAGCAGTACTTC. It yields the protein CASSSAGRGYYEQYF.

The chain combines TRBV19 with TRBJ2-1; D might be TRBD1 (5 bases). Germline loops: CDR1 LNHDA, CDR2 SQIVND (reference sequence). V lost 1 base to trimming and J lost 0 bases, with 13 bases between them. CDR3 length equals 17 residues. CDR3 sequence: CASSIGAGPSSYNEQFF. CDR3 nucleotide sequence: TGTGCCAGTAGTATAGGGGCAGGGCCCAGCTCCTACAATGAGCAGTTCTTC.

The chain combines TRBV10-3 with TRBJ1-2, with D uncertain. This CDR3 spans 15 amino acids. Germline lookup yields CDR1 ENHRY and CDR2 SYGVKD. The V end lost 2 bases, the J end lost 4 bases, and 14 bases lay between the germline ends. This CDR3 is CAISEPNKGGYGYTF. CDR3 in DNA: TGTGCCATCAGTGAGCCAAATAAAGGAGGCTATGGCTACACCTTC.

The chain recombines TRBV2 with TRBJ2-5; a weak D match, TRBD1 (5 bases). Germline CDR1 reads SNHLY; CDR2 reads FYNNEI. The V end lost 6 bases, the J end lost 4 bases, and 18 bases lay between the germline ends. This CDR3 has 15 residues. The CDR3 region has the DNA TGTGCCAGCAGCGTGGACATCCCTGGGATAGAGACCCAGTACTTC. Amino acids: CASSVDIPGIETQYF.

The chain combines TRBV9 with TRBJ2-2; 16 nucleotides align to TRBD2. The V and J ends lost 3 bases and 1 base, in that order; junction bases with no gene match: 9. The CDR3 spans 20 residues. Germline V gene data show CDR1 as SGDLS and CDR2 as YYNGEE. CDR3 nucleotide sequence: TGTGCCAGCAGCGGAAATGGGACTAGCGGGGGGGCCTGGAACACCGGGGAGCTGTTTTTT. Encoded protein: CASSGNGTSGGAWNTGELFF.

The V gene is TRBV9, the J gene TRBJ2-3; 8 positions agree with TRBD2. With 3 bases clipped from V and 4 bases from J, the junction kept 10 bases outside the gene matches. In germline, CDR1 is SGDLS, CDR2 YYNGEE. This CDR3 is 16 amino acids long. CDR3 coding DNA: TGTGCCAGCAGCGGAACCTCGGGGGGGCGTTCAGATACGCAGTATTTT. Translating gives CASSGTSGGRSDTQYF.

This clone was seen only once. The genes are TRBV2 and TRBJ1-2, with D possibly matching TRBD1 (6 bases). The V and J ends lost 6 bases and 2 bases respectively, with 22 bases between them. The germline V gene encodes CDR1 SNHLY and CDR2 FYNNEI. This CDR3 comprises 17 residues. CDR3 DNA: TGTGCCAGCAGCACGATAGGGGGGAGGGCTTCCAACTATGGCTACACCTTC. Amino acids: CASSTIGGRASNYGYTF.

This sequence joins TRBV4-3 and TRBJ2-7; 11 nucleotides match TRBD1. This CDR3 contains 15 residues. The germline V gene has CDR1 LGHNA and CDR2 YSLEER. V was pared by 3 bases and J by 2 bases, with 3 bases of the junction left unmatched. Here the CDR3 DNA reads TGCGCCAGCAGCCACAGGACAGGGGGCACCTACGAGCAGTACTTC. Translation: CASSHRTGGTYEQYF.

This clone has a handful of counts. The gene calls are TRBV7-8 and TRBJ1-2; D might be TRBD1 (6 bases). Germline CDR1 is SGHVS and CDR2 is FQNEAQ. Trimming stripped 1 base from V and 6 bases from J, with 18 bases between. This CDR3 region has 16 residues. The CDR3 bases are TGTGCCAGCAGCTTAGAGCGGACAGCGATACTGGATGGCTACACCTTC. Translating it yields CASSLERTAILDGYTF.

The chain joins TRBV5-4 to TRBJ2-5; 15 bases align to TRBD2. The CDR3 is made up of 17 amino acids. V lost 4 bases and J lost 0; bases outside the gene matches: 4. Germline V gives CDR1 SGHNT, CDR2 YYREEE (reference sequence). The CDR3 DNA reads TGTGCCAGCAGCCTTGGGACTAGCGGGGGGTACCAAGAGACCCAGTACTTC. It yields the protein CASSLGTSGGYQETQYF.

This chain links TRBV4-2 with TRBJ1-1; 8 bases match TRBD1. There are 14 residues in the CDR3. Germline CDR1 reads LGHNA; CDR2 reads YNFKEQ. The J segment lost 3 bases and the V segment lost 4 bases, leaving 4 bases of the junction unmatched. The CDR3 bases are TGTGCCAGCAGCCGGACACAGGGGGACACTGAAGCTTTCTTT. Residues: CASSRTQGDTEAFF.

This clone was detected only once. The rearrangement uses TRBV5-4 and TRBJ1-2, with unresolved D. Trimming left V 3 bases short and J 2 bases short, with 8 bases between. Per the germline V gene, CDR1 is SGHNT and CDR2 is YYREEE (reference sequence). The CDR3 is made up of 13 amino acids. In DNA, the CDR3 is TGTGCCAGCAGCTCAACAGTAAACTATGGCTACACCTTC. It codes for CASSSTVNYGYTF.

This CDR3 is CASSSGGRSTGELFF. The CDR3 DNA is TGTGCCAGCAGCTCGGGGGGCAGGAGCACCGGGGAGCTGTTTTTT. The chain is built from TRBV5-4 and TRBJ2-2; D is possibly TRBD2 (7 bases). Germline V gene data show CDR1 as SGHNT and CDR2 as YYREEE (reference sequence). V gave up 3 bases and J gave up 4 bases, with 13 bases separating them. There are 15 residues in the CDR3.

This chain connects TRBV3-1 (or the pseudogene TRBV3-2) to TRBJ1-2, with D unclear. The CDR3 length is 16 residues. The germline V and J ends were trimmed by 2 bases and 4 bases, with 17 bases remaining between them. CDR1 is LGHDT and CDR2 is YNNKEL in the germline V gene (reference sequence). CDR3 sequence: CASSQRAGGKGYGYTF. CDR3 coding DNA: TGTGCCAGCAGCCAAAGAGCGGGCGGTAAGGGCTATGGCTACACCTTC.

The chain couples TRBV4-3 to TRBJ1-1, with 7 bases that match TRBD1. CDR1 is LGHNA, CDR2 YSLEER, per germline. After removal of 4 bases from V and 0 bases from J, the junction contained 8 bases not matched to a gene. The CDR3 is 16 amino acids. The CDR3 DNA is TGCGCCAGCAGCCGAGATCCGGGACAGATGAACACTGAAGCTTTCTTT. Protein: CASSRDPGQMNTEAFF.

V gene TRBV19 combines with J gene TRBJ1-4; TRBD1 agrees at 9 bases. This CDR3 has 15 residues. Trimming took 5 bases from V and 6 from J; bases not matched to a gene: 7. Per germline, CDR1 LNHDA and CDR2 SQIVND (reference sequence). In DNA, the CDR3 is TGTGCCAGTAGTCCGGGGACAGGGTGGGATGAAAAACTGTTTTTT. Translating gives CASSPGTGWDEKLFF. Full variable domain (rest looked up from reference TRBV19 and TRBJ1-4): DGGITQSPKYLFRKEGQNVTLSCEQNLNHDAMYWYRQDPGQGLRLIYYSQIVNDFQKGDIAEGYSVSREKKESFPLTVTSAQKNPTAFYLCASSPGTGWDEKLFFGSGTQLSVL.

V usage is TRBV6-2 or TRBV6-3 and J usage is TRBJ1-6, with D unclear. Germline V gene data show CDR1 as MNHEY and CDR2 as SVGEGT. CDR3 length equals 16 residues. Between the trimmed V and J ends, which lost 5 bases and 7 bases, there was a span of 18 bases. The CDR3, as DNA: TGTGCCAGCAGTAGAACCGGAGTAGGTGCAAATTCACCCCTCCACTTT. Translated, it gives CASSRTGVGANSPLHF.

The chain couples TRBV10-3 to TRBJ1-1; TRBD1 aligns across 8 bases. Germline V gives CDR1 ENHRY, CDR2 SYGVKD. Trimming at V came to 6 bases and at J to 0 bases, leaving 3 bases not matched to a gene. The CDR3 sequence is 14 residues long. DNA for the CDR3: TGTGCCATCAGCAGGACAGGGATGAACACTGAAGCTTTCTTT. It codes for CAISRTGMNTEAFF.